These 8 T cell receptor beta chains share one sample of origin, sequenced in a study of CD8 T cells in Susac syndrome. About 0.5 to 1 ug RNA was reverse transcribed with random hexamers. TCRdb fed the immunoSEQ multiplex PCR reads into MiXCR, producing one record per CDR3 protein. Among about 190,000 distinct CDR3 sequences, around 90% were seen once, and the ten largest hold over 0.075%. What was sequenced was CD4+ T cells from PBMCs. These receptors were obtained from a human donor with Susac syndrome.

The V call is TRBV6-6, the J call TRBJ1-4; 10 nucleotides agree with TRBD1. The CDR3 has 15 residues. V shed 5 bases and J 11 bases; nucleotides not matched to a gene: 11. The V gene's germline CDR1 is MNHNY and CDR2 SVGAGI (reference sequence). The CDR3 here is CASSKLTGGGLKLFF. The DNA for the CDR3 is TGTGCCAGCAGTAAACTGACAGGGGGCGGGCTGAAACTGTTTTTT.

V is TRBV12-3 or TRBV12-4 and J is TRBJ1-1; possibly TRBD1 for D (6 bases). The CDR3 consists of 15 residues. The germline V and J ends were trimmed by 3 bases and 3 bases, with 14 bases remaining between them. The CDR3 sequence is CASSFRGIGDTEAFF. CDR3 nucleotide sequence: TGTGCCAGCAGTTTCAGGGGAATTGGGGACACTGAAGCTTTCTTT.

V usage is TRBV21-1 and J usage is TRBJ2-1; the DNA was not compared with TRBD1, the D call given in the table. TRBV21-1 is flagged as a pseudogene. The CDR3 has 14 amino acids. The CDR3 sequence is CASSKAQGGDEQFF. The CDR3 bases are TGTGCCAGCAGCAAAGCTCAAGGGGGGGATGAGCAGTTCTTC.

This chain uses TRBV20-1 with TRBJ2-1; possibly TRBD1 or TRBD2 for D (5 bases each). The CDR3 has 15 amino acids. The V and J ends lost 6 bases and 6 bases respectively, with 21 bases between them. CDR1 and CDR2 (germline): DFQATT, SNEGSKA (reference sequence). In nucleotides, the CDR3 is TGCAGTGCCCCTATAACCCTTCCGGGGCTCAATGAGCAGTTCTTC. Translation: CSAPITLPGLNEQFF.

The chain recombines TRBV25-1 with TRBJ1-5, with D hard to call. Trimming shortened V by 6 bases and J by 7 bases, and 10 bases separated the two germline ends. The CDR3 has 12 residues. Germline V gene sequence: CDR1 MGHDK, CDR2 SYGVNS. The CDR3 reads CASREGSQPQHF. The DNA for the CDR3 is TGTGCCAGCAGAGAGGGAAGCCAGCCCCAGCATTTT.

There are a few counts of this clonotype. This chain uses TRBV10-3 with TRBJ2-3, with TRBD2 identical over 12 bases. Germline CDR1 ENHRY, CDR2 SYGVKD. The length of the CDR3 is 16 residues. After removal of 3 bases from V and 0 bases from J, the junction contained 1 base not matched to a gene. The CDR3 sequence is CAISDGLAGSTDTQYF. The CDR3 bases are TGTGCCATCAGTGACGGACTAGCGGGGAGCACAGATACGCAGTATTTT.

V and J are TRBV4-1 and TRBJ2-2; D may be TRBD2 (5 bases). Per the germline V gene, CDR1 is MGHRA and CDR2 is YSYEKL. CDR3 length: 16 residues. Trimming cost V 4 bases and J 2 bases, with 14 bases left between them. CDR3 sequence: CASSRTGSHNTGELFF. The DNA of the CDR3 is TGCGCCAGCAGCCGGACGGGGTCCCACAACACCGGGGAGCTGTTTTTT.

The J gene is TRBJ2-3, the V gene TRBV4-1; 10 positions agree with TRBD2. With V trimmed by 2 bases and J by 1 base, 6 bases remained unmatched. The CDR3 loop spans 17 amino acids. Germline V lookup: CDR1 MGHRA, CDR2 YSYEKL. This CDR3 reads CASSQKRLAGGTDTQYF. The CDR3, as DNA: TGCGCCAGCAGCCAAAAACGGCTAGCGGGGGGCACAGATACGCAGTATTTT.